Listed below are T cell receptor beta chains from one sample, sequenced in a study of T cell repertoires in cytomegalovirus infection. TCRdb re-derived calls from the reads in MiXCR, one entry per CDR3 protein. The repertoire includes roughly 180,000 distinct CDR3 sequences, approximately 17% of them detected once, and around 27% sits in the top ten. Sequencing used CD8+ T cells from PBMCs. These receptors were obtained from a human donor in good health (CMV status not recorded). Some clones in this sample may be carry-over from other donors' samples. CDR3s leave out the opening cysteine and the closing phenylalanine or tryptophan. Each record gives: V gene, J gene, CDR3 protein.

V: TRBV12-5; J: TRBJ2-1; CDR3: ASALSRDSEAEQF
V: TRBV5-4; J: TRBJ1-2; CDR3: ASSLMGRVYGYT
V: TRBV11-2; J: TRBJ1-4; CDR3: ASSSTGALATNEKLF
V: TRBV4-2; J: TRBJ2-5; CDR3: ASSQEELAKETQY
V: TRBV7-6; J: TRBJ2-1; CDR3: ASSYDGTGINEQF
V: TRBV28; J: TRBJ1-1; CDR3: ASRRFRGGDTEAF
V: TRBV7-2; J: TRBJ1-2; CDR3: ASSLEFRIVTAAPSYGYT
V: TRBV7-8; J: TRBJ2-5; CDR3: ASSLKSGEETQY
V: TRBV11-2; J: TRBJ2-6; CDR3: ASSSFRQGVFPGANVLT
V: TRBV29-1; J: TRBJ2-7; CDR3: SVEEDGPSYEQY
V: TRBV20-1; J: TRBJ2-5; CDR3: SARASEETQY
V: TRBV4-1; J: TRBJ2-1; CDR3: ASSQRTDEQF
V: TRBV7-2; J: TRBJ2-3; CDR3: ASSLLTGPQFTTSTDTQY
V: TRBV7-8; J: TRBJ2-5; CDR3: ASSLGSGLQETQY
V: TRBV4-1; J: TRBJ2-7; CDR3: ASSQDSGTFYEQY
V: TRBV12-3/TRBV12-4; J: TRBJ2-1; CDR3: ASSLQTRGASNEQF
V: TRBV7-2; J: TRBJ1-1; CDR3: ASSYWERSEAF
V: TRBV9; J: TRBJ2-1; CDR3: ASSHFTGTEVANEQF
V: TRBV14; J: TRBJ1-1; CDR3: ASGLRGDWSTEAF
V: TRBV7-2; J: TRBJ1-5; CDR3: ASSTGTLSNQPQH
V: TRBV6-2/TRBV6-3; J: TRBJ1-1; CDR3: ASSTETGDMRTEAF
V: TRBV12-3/TRBV12-4; J: TRBJ1-6; CDR3: ASSRWGGRSSPLH
V: TRBV9; J: TRBJ2-3; CDR3: ASSPYLMDREDTQY
V: TRBV20-1; J: TRBJ2-7; CDR3: SAMGFNSYEQY
V: TRBV7-9; J: TRBJ2-5; CDR3: ASSFQKTEETQY
V: TRBV20-1; J: TRBJ1-2; CDR3: SARDPQGPYGYT
V: TRBV27; J: TRBJ1-1; CDR3: ASSRRRTQNTEAF
V: TRBV27; J: TRBJ1-2; CDR3: ASSSNPGQVPGYT
V: TRBV7-8; J: TRBJ1-6; CDR3: ASSLGGRTAMGSPLH
V: TRBV6-6; J: TRBJ1-3; CDR3: ASSRTASGNTIY
V: TRBV12-3/TRBV12-4; J: TRBJ2-7; CDR3: ASSSGQGALRTSDEQY
V: TRBV6-2/TRBV6-3; J: TRBJ2-7; CDR3: ASSYGGTEY
V: TRBV25-1; J: TRBJ1-1; CDR3: ASTQTGMNTEAF
V: TRBV5-5; J: TRBJ1-1; CDR3: ASSLTRVSLTEAF
V: TRBV14; J: TRBJ1-1; CDR3: ASSQAFGRARNTEAF
V: TRBV7-9; J: TRBJ2-3; CDR3: ASSLFKGTGVGTDTQY
V: TRBV12-3/TRBV12-4; J: TRBJ2-1; CDR3: ASSFTQGGNEQF
V: TRBV4-1; J: TRBJ2-1; CDR3: ASSQAYRQGAGSYNEQF
V: TRBV7-8; J: TRBJ1-2; CDR3: ASSGTGGNYGYT
V: TRBV5-6; J: TRBJ2-7; CDR3: ASNAGTRGAYEQY
V: TRBV7-6; J: TRBJ1-1; CDR3: ASSLAGARSTEAF
V: TRBV12-3/TRBV12-4; J: TRBJ2-2; CDR3: ASKPRTGNHGELF
V: TRBV7-9; J: TRBJ2-7; CDR3: ASSLFSPIPEQY
V: TRBV20-1; J: TRBJ2-3; CDR3: SAPPGLVPSTDTQY
V: TRBV15; J: TRBJ2-1; CDR3: ATMWGGGYNEQF
V: TRBV14; J: TRBJ1-1; CDR3: ASSPGEDGPLMNTEAF
V: TRBV6-2/TRBV6-3; J: TRBJ2-1; CDR3: ASSYTNQAEQF
V: TRBV12-3/TRBV12-4; J: TRBJ2-5; CDR3: ASSGDSRRETQY
V: TRBV7-9; J: TRBJ1-2; CDR3: ASSRPDRFHGYT
V: TRBV9; J: TRBJ2-5; CDR3: ASSAGSSSMETQY
V: TRBV7-2; J: TRBJ1-2; CDR3: ASSLVGTANYGYT
V: TRBV7-6; J: TRBJ1-5; CDR3: ASSRRTGQPQH
V: TRBV12-3/TRBV12-4; J: TRBJ2-1; CDR3: ASSLMRTWNEQF
V: TRBV2; J: TRBJ2-7; CDR3: ASSEATYEQY
V: TRBV7-2; J: TRBJ1-1; CDR3: ANSRGPTEAF